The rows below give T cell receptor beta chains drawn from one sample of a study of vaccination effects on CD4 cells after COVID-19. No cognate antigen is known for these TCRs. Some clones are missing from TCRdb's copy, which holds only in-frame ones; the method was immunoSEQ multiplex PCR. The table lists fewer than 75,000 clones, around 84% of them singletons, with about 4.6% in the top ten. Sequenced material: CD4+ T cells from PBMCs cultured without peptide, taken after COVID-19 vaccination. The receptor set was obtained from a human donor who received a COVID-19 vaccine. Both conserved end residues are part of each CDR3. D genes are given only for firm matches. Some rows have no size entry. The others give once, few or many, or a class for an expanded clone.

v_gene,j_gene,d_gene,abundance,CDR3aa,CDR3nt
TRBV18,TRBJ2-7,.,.,CASSPSGQSYEQYF,TGTGCCAGCTCACCATCCGGACAGTCCTACGAGCAGTACTTC
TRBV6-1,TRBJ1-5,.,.,CASSEEVGAGFQPQHF,TGTGCCAGCAGTGAAGAAGTGGGGGCGGGTTTTCAGCCCCAGCATTTT
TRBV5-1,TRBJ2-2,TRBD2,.,CASSGSGVGELFF,TGCGCCAGCAGCGGGAGCGGGGTCGGGGAGCTGTTTTTT
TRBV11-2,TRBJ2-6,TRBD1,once,CASSSGGHRGPGANVLTF,TGTGCCAGCAGCTCCGGTGGCCACAGGGGGCCCGGGGCCAACGTCCTGACTTTC
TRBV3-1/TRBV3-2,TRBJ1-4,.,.,CASSQEAGHNEKLFF,TGTGCCAGCAGCCAAGAGGCAGGTCACAATGAAAAACTGTTTTTT
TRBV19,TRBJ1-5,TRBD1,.,CASSMGQAYSNQPQHF,TGTGCCAGTAGTATGGGACAGGCTTATAGCAATCAGCCCCAGCATTTT
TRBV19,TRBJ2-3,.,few,CASSIGGGTDTQYF,TGTGCCAGTAGTATCGGCGGGGGCACAGATACGCAGTATTTT
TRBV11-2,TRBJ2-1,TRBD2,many,CASSLDPSGGTYNEQFF,TGTGCCAGCAGCTTAGATCCCTCGGGAGGGACATACAATGAGCAGTTCTTC
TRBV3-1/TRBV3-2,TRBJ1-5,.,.,CASSQGPGQPQHF,TGTGCCAGCAGCCAAGGTCCTGGGCAGCCCCAGCATTTT
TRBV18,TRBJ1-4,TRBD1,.,CASSPLQGEKLFF,TGTGCCAGCTCACCACTACAGGGGGAAAAACTGTTTTTT